This T cell receptor beta chain comes out of a study of blood T cell repertoires in COVID-19. About the research overall: Material from acute and convalescent COVID-19 was sourced from the United States, Italy and Spain. PBMCs, B-cell-depleted T cells, or T cells provided the cDNA or gDNA that made up the material.

This clone was picked up one time. V lost 3 bases to trimming and J lost 2 bases, with 11 bases between them. The germline gives CDR1 MDHEN, CDR2 SYDVKM. CDR3 size: 14 residues. The Seattle patients joined while their infection was active and were tracked longitudinally afterward. How the authors handled the data: Researchers report that nucleated cell counts were estimated from reference gene primer amplification. The repertoire was sequenced with immunoSEQ multiplex PCR; TCRdb's copy has only in-frame clones and lacks some. For V, J and clone size, that table is used; D and trimming come from the DNA. The table lists over 250,000 clones, 80% to 95% of them singletons.

Specimen: peripheral blood. This receptor was taken from a woman younger than 45 with COVID-19, enrolled during active disease. The V gene is TRBV28, the J gene TRBJ2-7; D call uncertain. The CDR3 DNA reads TGTGCCAGCAGTTTGGCCAATTCGCCCTACGAGCAGTACTTC. It yields the protein CASSLANSPYEQYF.